This passage covers 2 T cell receptor beta chains from one sample sequenced in a study of shared clonotypes between healthy human individuals. Assay: immunoSEQ multiplex PCR; the TCRdb copy retains only in-frame clones and omits some. The sample has about 2.3 million clones; around 90% are singletons. Sequencing was carried out using naive CD4+ T cells from PBMCs. The subset: CD45RA+ positively selected. These TCRs come from a man aged 18-30 years in good health. Some clones in this sample may be carry-over from other donors' samples.

The chain links TRBV2 to TRBJ2-7, with D perhaps TRBD1 (5 bases). CDR1 and CDR2 from the germline V gene are SNHLY and FYNNEI. CDR3 length equals 15 residues. The V end was cut by 6 bases, the J end by 0 bases, with 15 bases between. The CDR3 bases are TGTGCCAGCAGGGTTGCAGGGTCCAGCTCCTACGAGCAGTACTTC. Its translation is CASRVAGSSSYEQYF. Full variable domain (remainder filled in from reference TRBV2 and TRBJ2-7): EPEVTQTPSHQVTQMGQEVILRCVPISNHLYFYWYRQILGQKVEFLVSFYNNEISEKSEIFDDQFSVERPDGSNFTLKIRSTKLEDSAMYFCASRVAGSSSYEQYFGPGTRLTVT.

The chain combines TRBV11-3 with TRBJ2-1; D call uncertain. CDR1 and CDR2 from the germline V gene are SGHNT and YENEEA. Trimming removed 4 bases from V and 12 bases from J, with 13 bases in between. There are 12 residues in the CDR3. The CDR3 nucleotides are TGTGCCAGCAGCTCCCAGCCTTATACGCAGTTCTTC. Encoded protein: CASSSQPYTQFF.